These T cell receptor beta chains were read from a single sample in a study of blood T cell repertoires in COVID-19. The data were produced by immunoSEQ multiplex PCR, yet TCRdb's version contains in-frame clones alone and is incomplete. The table records 60,000 to 85,000 clones, approximately 79% of them present only once. Material for sequencing was peripheral blood. The receptors were gathered from a human donor with acute or convalescent COVID-19. The donor label of this sample is uncertain. CDR3s include the opening cysteine and the closing phenylalanine or tryptophan. D genes are given only for firm matches. Expanded clones are given a class, and other clones once, few, many or no size at all.

v_call	d_call	j_call	clone_size	cdr3_nt	cdr3_aa
TRBV6-6	NA	TRBJ2-5	NA	TGTGCCAGCAGTTTTGACAGACTCCAAGAGACCCAGTACTTC	CASSFDRLQETQYF
TRBV4-1	NA	TRBJ2-1	few	TGCGCCAGCAGCCAAGTGGGCGGGAACTACAATGAGCAGTTCTTC	CASSQVGGNYNEQFF
TRBV19	NA	TRBJ1-1	NA	TGTGCCAGTAGTATCTGGGGGAGGGAGACTGAAGCTTTCTTT	CASSIWGRETEAFF
TRBV24-1	NA	TRBJ1-2	NA	TGTGCCACCAGTGACTCTCGAGTACTTGGGACACTCTATGGCTACACCTTC	CATSDSRVLGTLYGYTF
TRBV7-9	NA	TRBJ2-5	NA	TGTGCCAGCAGCCTAACCGGGATCCAAGAGACCCAGTACTTC	CASSLTGIQETQYF
TRBV7-2	TRBD2	TRBJ2-2	once	TGTGCCAGCAGCTTAGCGCTTACTAGCGGGAGGGGGGTTACCGGGGAGCTGTTTTTT	CASSLALTSGRGVTGELFF
TRBV5-6	NA	TRBJ2-3	NA	TGTGCCAGCAGCTTGGTAGTTAGCACAGATACGCAGTATTTT	CASSLVVSTDTQYF
TRBV19	TRBD1	TRBJ2-7	NA	TGTGCCAGTAGTCCGAGACAGGGTGTCGAGCAGTACTTC	CASSPRQGVEQYF
TRBV28	TRBD1	TRBJ1-1	NA	TGTGCCAGCACCAGGACAGGGGTAGAAGCTTTCTTT	CASTRTGVEAFF
TRBV6-5	TRBD1	TRBJ1-2	NA	TGTGCCAGCAGTTACTCTAGGGGGCAGGGCTACACCTTC	CASSYSRGQGYTF
TRBV18	NA	TRBJ2-1	NA	TGTGCCAGCTCACCAGGGGCGCCGGAGAATGAGCAGTTCTTC	CASSPGAPENEQFF
TRBV6-6	TRBD2	TRBJ2-7	NA	TGTGCCAGCAGTCTTAGCGGGAGCGCCTACGAGCAGTACTTC	CASSLSGSAYEQYF
TRBV15	NA	TRBJ1-4	NA	TGTGCCACCAGCCCCGGGTCAACTAATGAAAAACTGTTTTTT	CATSPGSTNEKLFF
TRBV28	TRBD2	TRBJ2-4	NA	TGTGCCAGCAGTTTAGCGGGGGAGACCAAAAACATTCAGTACTTC	CASSLAGETKNIQYF
TRBV5-1	NA	TRBJ2-2	NA	TGCGCCAGCAGCTTGCCAGCGATGAACACCGGGGAGCTGTTTTTT	CASSLPAMNTGELFF
TRBV11-3	TRBD2	TRBJ2-7	NA	TGTGCCAGCAGCCCCGGGGGGGGAAGCTCCTACGAGCAGTACTTC	CASSPGGGSSYEQYF
TRBV6-5	NA	TRBJ2-7	few	TGTGCCAGCGAGAGTAGGGGGGGGTCCTACGAGCAGTACTTC	CASESRGGSYEQYF
TRBV19	NA	TRBJ1-1	NA	TGTGCCAGTAGTATAAAAGGAAGGGGGAACACTGAAGCTTTCTTT	CASSIKGRGNTEAFF
TRBV9	TRBD1	TRBJ2-3	NA	TGTGCCAGCAGCGTAGGAACAGGGGTAGATACGCAGTATTTT	CASSVGTGVDTQYF
TRBV5-1	TRBD1	TRBJ2-2	few	TGCGCCAGCAGCGGACAGGGGGTTGGGTCCGGGGAGCTGTTTTTT	CASSGQGVGSGELFF
TRBV2	NA	TRBJ2-2	many	TGTGCCAGCAAACAGGGTCTCACCGGGGAGCTGTTTTTT	CASKQGLTGELFF